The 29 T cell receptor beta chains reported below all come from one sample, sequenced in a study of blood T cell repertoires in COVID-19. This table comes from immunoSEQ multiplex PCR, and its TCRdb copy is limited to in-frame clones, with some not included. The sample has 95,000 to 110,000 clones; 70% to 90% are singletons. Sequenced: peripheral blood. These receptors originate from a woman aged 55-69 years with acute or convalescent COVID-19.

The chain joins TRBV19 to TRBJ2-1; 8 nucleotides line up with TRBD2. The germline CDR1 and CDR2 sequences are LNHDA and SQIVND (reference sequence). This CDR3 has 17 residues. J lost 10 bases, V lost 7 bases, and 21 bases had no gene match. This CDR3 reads CASTSLGTSTVSNEQFF. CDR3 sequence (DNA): TGTGCCAGTACTTCCCTCGGGACTAGTACAGTATCAAACGAGCAGTTCTTC.

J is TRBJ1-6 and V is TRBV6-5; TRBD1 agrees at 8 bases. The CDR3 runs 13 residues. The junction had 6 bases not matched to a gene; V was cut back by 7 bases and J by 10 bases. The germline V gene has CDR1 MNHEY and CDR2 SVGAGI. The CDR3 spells CASTRTGWSPLHF. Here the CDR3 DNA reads TGTGCCAGCACGAGGACAGGGTGGTCACCCCTCCACTTT.

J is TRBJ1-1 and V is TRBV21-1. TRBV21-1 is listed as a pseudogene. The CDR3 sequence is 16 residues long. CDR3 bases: TGTGCCAGCAGCAAAAAACCCCCAGCGATGAACACTGAAGCTTTCTTT. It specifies CASSKKPPAMNTEAFF.

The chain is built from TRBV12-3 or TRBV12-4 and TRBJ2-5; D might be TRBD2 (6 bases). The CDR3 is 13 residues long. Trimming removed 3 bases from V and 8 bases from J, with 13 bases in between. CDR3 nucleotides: TGTGCCAGCAGTTTGGGGGACTCGCTCACCCAGTACTTC. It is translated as CASSLGDSLTQYF.

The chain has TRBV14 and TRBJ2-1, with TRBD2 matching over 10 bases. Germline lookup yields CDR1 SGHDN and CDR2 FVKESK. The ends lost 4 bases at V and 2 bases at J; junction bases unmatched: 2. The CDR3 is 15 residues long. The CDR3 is CASSRLAGPYNEQFF. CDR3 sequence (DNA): TGTGCCAGCAGCCGACTAGCGGGCCCCTACAATGAGCAGTTCTTC.

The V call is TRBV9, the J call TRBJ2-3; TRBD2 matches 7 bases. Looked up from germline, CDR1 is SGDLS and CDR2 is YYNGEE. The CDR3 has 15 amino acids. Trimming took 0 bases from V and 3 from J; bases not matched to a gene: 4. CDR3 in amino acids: CASSVAAGMTDTQYF. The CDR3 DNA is TGTGCCAGCAGCGTAGCAGCGGGAATGACAGATACGCAGTATTTT.

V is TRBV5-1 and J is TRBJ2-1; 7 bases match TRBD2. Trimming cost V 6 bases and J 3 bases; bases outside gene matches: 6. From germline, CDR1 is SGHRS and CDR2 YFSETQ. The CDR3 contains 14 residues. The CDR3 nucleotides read TGCGCCAGCAAAACCTCGGGAGGCTACAATGAGCAGTTCTTC. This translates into CASKTSGGYNEQFF.

The CDR3 reads CASSLAGGLAKNIQYF. In nucleotides, the CDR3 is TGCGCCAGCAGCTTGGCCGGGGGACTAGCCAAAAACATTCAGTACTTC. The chain is built from TRBV5-1 and TRBJ2-4, with TRBD2 as a possible D gene (6 bases). The CDR3 spans 16 residues. V dropped 0 bases and J dropped 0 bases, with 10 bases sitting between them. Germline CDR1 SGHRS, CDR2 YFSETQ.

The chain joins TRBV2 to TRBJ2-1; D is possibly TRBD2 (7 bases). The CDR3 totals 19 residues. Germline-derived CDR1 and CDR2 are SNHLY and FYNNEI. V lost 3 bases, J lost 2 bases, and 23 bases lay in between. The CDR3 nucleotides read TGTGCCAGCAGTGAGGCCCCTGGGGGGGCTAGCTCGGCCTACAATGAGCAGTTCTTC. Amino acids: CASSEAPGGASSAYNEQFF.

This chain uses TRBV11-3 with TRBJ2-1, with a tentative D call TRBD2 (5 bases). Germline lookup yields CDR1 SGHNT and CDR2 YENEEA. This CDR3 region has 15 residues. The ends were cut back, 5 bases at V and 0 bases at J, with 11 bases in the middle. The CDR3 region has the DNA TGTGCCAGCAGCCCTCGACTAAGCTCCTACAATGAGCAGTTCTTC. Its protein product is CASSPRLSSYNEQFF. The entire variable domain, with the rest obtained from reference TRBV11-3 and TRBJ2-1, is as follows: EAGVVQSPRYKIIEKKQPVAFWCNPISGHNTLYWYLQNLGQGPELLIRYENEEAVDDSQLPKDRFSAERLKGVDSTLKIQPAELGDSAVYLCASSPRLSSYNEQFFGPGTRLTVL.

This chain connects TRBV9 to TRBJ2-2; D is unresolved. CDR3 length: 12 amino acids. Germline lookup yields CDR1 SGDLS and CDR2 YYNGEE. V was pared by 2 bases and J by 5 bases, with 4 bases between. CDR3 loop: CASSVNTGELFF. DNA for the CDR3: TGTGCCAGCAGCGTTAATACCGGGGAGCTGTTTTTT.

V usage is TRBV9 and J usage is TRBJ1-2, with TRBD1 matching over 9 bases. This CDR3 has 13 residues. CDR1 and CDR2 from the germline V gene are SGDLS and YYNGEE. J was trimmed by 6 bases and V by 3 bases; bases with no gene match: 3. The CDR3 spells CASSAGQGDGYTF. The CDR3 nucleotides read TGTGCCAGCAGCGCGGGACAGGGAGATGGCTACACCTTC.

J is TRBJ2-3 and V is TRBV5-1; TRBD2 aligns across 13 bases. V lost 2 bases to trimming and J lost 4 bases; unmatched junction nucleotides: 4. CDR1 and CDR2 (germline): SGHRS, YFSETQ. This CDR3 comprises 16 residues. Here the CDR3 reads CASSLGLAGASDTQYF. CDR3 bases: TGCGCCAGCAGCTTAGGACTAGCGGGAGCATCAGATACGCAGTATTTT. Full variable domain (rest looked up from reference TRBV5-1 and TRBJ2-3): KAGVTQTPRYLIKTRGQQVTLSCSPISGHRSVSWYQQTPGQGLQFLFEYFSETQRNKGNFPGRFSGRQFSNSRSEMNVSTLELGDSALYLCASSLGLAGASDTQYFGPGTRLTVL.

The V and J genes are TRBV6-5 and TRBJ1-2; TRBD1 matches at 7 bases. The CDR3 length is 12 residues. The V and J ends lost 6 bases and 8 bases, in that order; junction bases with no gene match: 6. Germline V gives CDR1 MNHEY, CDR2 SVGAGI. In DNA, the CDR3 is TGTGCCAGCAGGGAGGGGGCTGGAGGCTACACCTTC. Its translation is CASREGAGGYTF.

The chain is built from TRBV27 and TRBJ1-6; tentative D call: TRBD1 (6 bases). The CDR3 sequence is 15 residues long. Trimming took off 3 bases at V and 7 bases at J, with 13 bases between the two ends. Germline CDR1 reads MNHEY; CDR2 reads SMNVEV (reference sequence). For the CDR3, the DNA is TGTGCCAGCAGTTTGGTCGACAGGCGGAATTCACCCCTCCACTTT. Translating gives CASSLVDRRNSPLHF.

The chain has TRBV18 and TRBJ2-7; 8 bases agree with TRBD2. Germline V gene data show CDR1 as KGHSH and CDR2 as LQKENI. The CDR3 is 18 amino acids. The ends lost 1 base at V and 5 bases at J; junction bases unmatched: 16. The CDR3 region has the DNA TGTGCCAGCTCACCACTGCGGGCGCCGGGAGGGGTTCCCCACGAGCAGTACGTC. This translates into CASSPLRAPGGVPHEQYV.

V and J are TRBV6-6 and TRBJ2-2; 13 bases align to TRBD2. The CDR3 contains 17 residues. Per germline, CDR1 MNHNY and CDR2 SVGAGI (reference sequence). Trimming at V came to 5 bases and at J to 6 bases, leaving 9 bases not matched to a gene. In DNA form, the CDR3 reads TGTGCCAGCAGTCAACCTCGGACTAGCGGGAGTCCCGGGGAGCTGTTTTTT. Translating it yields CASSQPRTSGSPGELFF.

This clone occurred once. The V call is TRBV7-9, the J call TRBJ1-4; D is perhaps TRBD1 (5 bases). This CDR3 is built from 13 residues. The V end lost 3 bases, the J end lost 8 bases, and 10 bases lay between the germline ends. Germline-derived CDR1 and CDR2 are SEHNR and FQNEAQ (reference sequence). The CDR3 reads CASSLGLLEKLFF. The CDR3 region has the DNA TGTGCCAGCAGCTTGGGACTATTAGAAAAACTGTTTTTT.

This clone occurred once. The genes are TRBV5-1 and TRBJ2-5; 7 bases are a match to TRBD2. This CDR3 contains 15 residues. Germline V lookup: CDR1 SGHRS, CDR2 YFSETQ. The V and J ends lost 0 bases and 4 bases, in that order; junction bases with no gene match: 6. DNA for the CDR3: TGCGCCAGCAGCTTGGCCGGGCGGGAGAGAGAGACCCAGTACTTC. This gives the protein CASSLAGRERETQYF.

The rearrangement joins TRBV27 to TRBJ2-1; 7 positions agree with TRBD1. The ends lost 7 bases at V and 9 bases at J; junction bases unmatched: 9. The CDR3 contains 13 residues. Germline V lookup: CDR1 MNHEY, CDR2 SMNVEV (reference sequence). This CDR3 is CASNRQGFTEQFF. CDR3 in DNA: TGTGCCAGCAACAGACAGGGCTTTACTGAGCAGTTCTTC.

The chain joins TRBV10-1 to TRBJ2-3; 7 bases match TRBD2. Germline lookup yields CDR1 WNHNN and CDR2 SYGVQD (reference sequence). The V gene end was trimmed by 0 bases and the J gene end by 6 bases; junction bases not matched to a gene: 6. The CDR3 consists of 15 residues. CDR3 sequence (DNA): TGCGCCAGCAGTGAGTCTGGACTAGGGTCTGATACGCAGTATTTT. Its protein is CASSESGLGSDTQYF.

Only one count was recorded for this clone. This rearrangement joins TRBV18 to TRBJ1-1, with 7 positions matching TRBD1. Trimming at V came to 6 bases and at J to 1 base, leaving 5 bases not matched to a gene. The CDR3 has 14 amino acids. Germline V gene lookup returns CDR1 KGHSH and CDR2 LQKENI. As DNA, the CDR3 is TGTGCCAGCTCTCCTGACAGGGCGAACACTGAAGCTTTCTTT. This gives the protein CASSPDRANTEAFF.

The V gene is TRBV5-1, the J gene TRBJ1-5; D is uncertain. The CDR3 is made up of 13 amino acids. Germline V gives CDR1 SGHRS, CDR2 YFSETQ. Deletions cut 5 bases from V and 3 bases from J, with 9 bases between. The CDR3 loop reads CASRETVNQPQHF. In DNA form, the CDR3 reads TGCGCCAGCAGAGAGACTGTCAATCAGCCCCAGCATTTT.

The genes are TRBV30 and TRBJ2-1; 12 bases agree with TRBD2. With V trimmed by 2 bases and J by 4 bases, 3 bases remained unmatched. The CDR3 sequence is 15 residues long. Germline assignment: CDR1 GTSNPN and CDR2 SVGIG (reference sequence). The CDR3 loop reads CAWSLLAGGYNEQFF. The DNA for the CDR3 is TGTGCCTGGAGTCTGCTAGCGGGAGGGTACAATGAGCAGTTCTTC.

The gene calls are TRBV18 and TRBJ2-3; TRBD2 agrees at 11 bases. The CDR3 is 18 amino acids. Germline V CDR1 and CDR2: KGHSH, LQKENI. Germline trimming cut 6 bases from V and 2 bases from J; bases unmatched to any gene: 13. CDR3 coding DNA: TGTGCCAGCTCGCCCTTCACTAGCGGGAGTGTCACCACAGATACGCAGTATTTT. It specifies CASSPFTSGSVTTDTQYF.

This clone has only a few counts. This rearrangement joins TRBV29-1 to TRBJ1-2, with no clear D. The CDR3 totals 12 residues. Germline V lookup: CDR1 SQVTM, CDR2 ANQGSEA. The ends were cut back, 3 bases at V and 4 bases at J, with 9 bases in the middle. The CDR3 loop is CSVEGLAYGYTF. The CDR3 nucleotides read TGCAGCGTTGAGGGCCTCGCCTATGGCTACACCTTC. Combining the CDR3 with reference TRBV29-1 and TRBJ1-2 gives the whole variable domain SAVISQKPSRDICQRGTSLTIQCQVDSQVTMMFWYRQQPGQSLTLIATANQGSEATYESGFVIDKFPISRPNLTFSTLTVSNMSPEDSSIYLCSVEGLAYGYTFGSGTRLTVV.

The CDR3 DNA is TGTGCCAGCAGCCCTTCGGGACTAGTAGGGAACAATGAGCAGTTCTTC. Amino acid sequence: CASSPSGLVGNNEQFF. This rearrangement joins TRBV4-2 to TRBJ2-1; 8 nucleotides agree with TRBD2. V was pared by 4 bases and J by 5 bases, with 10 bases of the junction left unmatched. Germline V lookup: CDR1 LGHNA, CDR2 YNFKEQ. This CDR3 spans 16 amino acids.

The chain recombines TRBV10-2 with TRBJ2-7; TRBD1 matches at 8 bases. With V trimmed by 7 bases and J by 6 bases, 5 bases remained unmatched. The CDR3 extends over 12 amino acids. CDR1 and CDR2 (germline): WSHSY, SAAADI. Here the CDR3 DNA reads TGCGCCAGCACCCAGACAGGGGCCGAGCAGTACTTC. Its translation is CASTQTGAEQYF.

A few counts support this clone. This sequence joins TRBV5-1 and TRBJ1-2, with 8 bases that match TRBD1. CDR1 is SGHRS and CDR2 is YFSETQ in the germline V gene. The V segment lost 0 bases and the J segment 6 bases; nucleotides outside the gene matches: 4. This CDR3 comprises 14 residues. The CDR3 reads CASSLAATGDGYTF. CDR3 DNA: TGCGCCAGCAGCTTGGCCGCGACAGGGGATGGCTACACCTTC. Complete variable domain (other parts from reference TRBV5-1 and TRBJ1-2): KAGVTQTPRYLIKTRGQQVTLSCSPISGHRSVSWYQQTPGQGLQFLFEYFSETQRNKGNFPGRFSGRQFSNSRSEMNVSTLELGDSALYLCASSLAATGDGYTFGSGTRLTVV.